This T cell receptor beta chain was found in a study of vaccination and CD4 T cells after COVID-19. About the study: The authors used overlapping spike peptides from SARS-CoV-2, HCoV-NL63, HCoV-OC43 and HCoV-229E to stimulate cells.

Once obtained from cultured CD4+ T cells, the DNA was sequenced using the Oncomine TCR Beta short-read assay. Cultured CD4+ T cells were the source of extracted genomic DNA. TCRdb re-analysed the PCR reads in MiXCR, keeping a single row per CDR3 protein. Among roughly 7,000 distinct CDR3 sequences listed, 60% to 80% were seen once. Within the sample, this clonotype is large. Its target is not known. There are 13 residues in the CDR3. Germline assignment: CDR1 SGHVS and CDR2 FQNEAQ. Losses at the gene ends were 5 bases for V and 5 bases for J; bases not matched to a gene: 3. Described treatment: roughly 10-day PBMC culture with coronavirus spike peptide pools or control peptides (ViraFEST assay).

Sequences were obtained from CD4+ T cells from blood, cultured in vitro. The gene calls are TRBV7-8 and TRBJ2-4, with 7 bases matching TRBD1. The TCR comes from a human donor who had recovered from COVID-19. The chain's CDR3 is CASSAGTENIQYF. The CDR3 DNA is TGTGCCAGCAGCGCTGGGACAGAAAACATTCAGTACTTC.